The sequence of this TCR beta chain was determined in a study of blood T cells in healthy people across ages. Trimming cost V 0 bases and J 7 bases, with 9 bases left between them. Germline V lookup: CDR1 MNHNS, CDR2 SASEGT. The CDR3 is made up of 13 amino acids. A second PCR, run for roughly 7 to 12 cycles, used a sample-barcoded 5' primer plus a J-beta primer mix. Using its own MiXCR run on the 5' RACE reads, TCRdb lists one record per CDR3 protein. Of 700,000 to 850,000 distinct CDR3 sequences listed, about 53% are singletons. The gene calls are TRBV6-1 and TRBJ1-2; maybe TRBD1 (6 bases). The specimen sequenced was blood. This sequence was found in a man older than 75 in good health. As DNA, the CDR3 is TGTGCCAGCAGTGAAGCCCAGGGGTTTGGCTACACCTTC. This sequence encodes CASSEAQGFGYTF.